This passage covers 9 T cell receptor beta chains from one sample sequenced in a study of blood T cell repertoires in COVID-19. Sequencing was performed with immunoSEQ multiplex PCR; in TCRdb, only in-frame clones are kept and a portion is missing. The sample has 90,000 to 150,000 clones, 65% to 80% seen once; the top ten hold roughly 6%. The sample taken for sequencing was peripheral blood. The receptors were gathered from a man aged 65-85 years with acute or convalescent COVID-19.

This clone came up a few times. The V and J genes are TRBV5-4 and TRBJ2-7; TRBD1 matches 7 bases. V shed 2 bases and J 6 bases; nucleotides not matched to a gene: 5. This CDR3 has 13 residues. Per germline, CDR1 SGHNT and CDR2 YYREEE (reference sequence). The CDR3 protein is CASSFDRVGEQYF. The CDR3 DNA is TGTGCCAGCAGCTTTGACAGGGTAGGCGAGCAGTACTTC.

Note on this clone: A read error may produce the germline difference seen at one junction end. The rearrangement joins TRBV27 to TRBJ2-5; no reliable D call. Germline CDR1 and CDR2: MNHEY and SMNVEV (reference sequence). The CDR3 has 12 residues. In DNA form, the CDR3 reads TGTGCCAGCAGGTCAGATTTTGAGACTCAGTACTTC. Amino acid sequence: CASRSDFETQYF.

The chain uses TRBV5-8 and TRBJ2-1; 9 positions agree with TRBD2. CDR3 length equals 17 residues. Germline V gives CDR1 SGHTS, CDR2 YDEGEE. J lost 5 bases, V lost 0 bases, and 9 bases had no gene match. This CDR3 reads CASSLVLAGGIHNEQFF. CDR3 coding DNA: TGTGCCAGCAGCTTGGTGTTGGCGGGAGGGATACACAATGAGCAGTTCTTC.

This clone appeared a few times. The rearrangement links TRBV7-9 to TRBJ1-5, with D tentatively TRBD1 (6 bases). The ends were cut back, 5 bases at V and 0 bases at J, with 17 bases in the middle. The CDR3 runs to 17 residues. Looked up from germline, CDR1 is SEHNR and CDR2 is FQNEAQ (reference sequence). CDR3: CASSKGVLQASNQPQHF. The CDR3 DNA reads TGTGCCAGCAGCAAGGGGGTCCTGCAGGCTAGCAATCAGCCCCAGCATTTT.

This clone has just a few counts. V is TRBV5-1 and J is TRBJ2-1; 12 positions agree with TRBD2. CDR3 length: 16 amino acids. J lost 9 bases, V lost 4 bases, and 11 bases had no gene match. Per germline, CDR1 SGHRS and CDR2 YFSETQ. The chain's CDR3 is CASSLTSGRSGGEQFF. The CDR3 region has the DNA TGCGCCAGCAGCCTGACTAGCGGGAGATCCGGGGGTGAGCAGTTCTTC.

The chain links TRBV5-1 to TRBJ1-4, with 8 bases aligning to TRBD1. The CDR3 spans 15 residues. Per the germline V gene, CDR1 is SGHRS and CDR2 is YFSETQ. V shed 4 bases, J shed 4 bases, and the junction held 6 bases outside the gene matches. The CDR3 DNA follows: TGCGCCAGCAGCCAACAGGGGGGCATTAATGAAAAACTGTTTTTT. It is translated as CASSQQGGINEKLFF. The variable domain in full, completed from reference TRBV5-1 and TRBJ1-4, reads KAGVTQTPRYLIKTRGQQVTLSCSPISGHRSVSWYQQTPGQGLQFLFEYFSETQRNKGNFPGRFSGRQFSNSRSEMNVSTLELGDSALYLCASSQQGGINEKLFFGSGTQLSVL.

The chain joins TRBV3-1 (or the pseudogene TRBV3-2) to TRBJ1-2; D gene uncertain. V lost 1 base to trimming and J lost 6 bases, with 9 bases between them. Germline V CDR1 and CDR2: LGHDT, YNNKEL (reference sequence). There are 13 residues in the CDR3. As DNA, the CDR3 is TGTGCCAGCAGCCAAGCACAGAGACATGGCTACACCTTC. Encoded protein: CASSQAQRHGYTF.

The chain links TRBV20-1 to TRBJ2-5, with 10 positions matching TRBD1. Germline assignment: CDR1 DFQATT and CDR2 SNEGSKA (reference sequence). V trimming: 5 bases; J trimming: 4 bases; junction bases outside the gene matches: 16. This CDR3 contains 17 residues. CDR3: CSARAGPGQGIVETQYF. The DNA of the CDR3 is TGCAGTGCTCGTGCAGGGCCGGGACAGGGGATCGTAGAGACCCAGTACTTC.

This clone appeared once. The chain recombines TRBV5-1 with TRBJ2-7; D may be TRBD1 (6 bases). The CDR3 consists of 17 residues. Germline V gives CDR1 SGHRS, CDR2 YFSETQ. Trimming shortened V by 0 bases and J by 1 base, and 17 bases separated the two germline ends. DNA for the CDR3: TGCGCCAGCAGCTTGGCAGGGGACCTCTTCTCATCCTACGAGCAGTACTTC. This translates into CASSLAGDLFSSYEQYF.